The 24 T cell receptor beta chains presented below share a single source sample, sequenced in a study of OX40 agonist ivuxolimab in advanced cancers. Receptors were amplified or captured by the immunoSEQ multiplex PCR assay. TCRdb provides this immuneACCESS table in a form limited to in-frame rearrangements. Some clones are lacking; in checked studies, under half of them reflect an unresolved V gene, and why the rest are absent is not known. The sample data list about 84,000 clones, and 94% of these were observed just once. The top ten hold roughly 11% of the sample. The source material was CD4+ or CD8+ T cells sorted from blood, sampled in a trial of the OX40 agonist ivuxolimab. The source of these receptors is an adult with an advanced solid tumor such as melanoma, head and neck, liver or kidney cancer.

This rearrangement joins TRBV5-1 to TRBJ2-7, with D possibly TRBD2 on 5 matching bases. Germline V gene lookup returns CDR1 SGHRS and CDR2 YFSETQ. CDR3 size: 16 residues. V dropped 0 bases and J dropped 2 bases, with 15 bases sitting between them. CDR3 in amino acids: CASSLAVGEATYEQYF. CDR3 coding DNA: TGCGCCAGCAGCTTGGCCGTCGGGGAAGCAACCTACGAGCAGTACTTC.

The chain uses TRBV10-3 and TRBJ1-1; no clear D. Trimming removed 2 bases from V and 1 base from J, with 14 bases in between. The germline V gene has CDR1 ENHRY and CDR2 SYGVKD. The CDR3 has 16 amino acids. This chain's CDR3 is CAISETRLAGNTEAFF. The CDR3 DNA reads TGTGCCATCAGTGAGACCCGACTGGCGGGGAACACTGAAGCTTTCTTT.

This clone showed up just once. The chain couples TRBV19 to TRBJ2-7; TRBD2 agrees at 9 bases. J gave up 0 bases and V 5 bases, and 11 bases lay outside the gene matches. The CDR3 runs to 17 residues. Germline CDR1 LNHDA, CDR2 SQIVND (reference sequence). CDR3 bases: TGTGCCAGTAGTGCCTCCCAACTAGCGGGTACCTCCTACGAGCAGTACTTC. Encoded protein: CASSASQLAGTSYEQYF.

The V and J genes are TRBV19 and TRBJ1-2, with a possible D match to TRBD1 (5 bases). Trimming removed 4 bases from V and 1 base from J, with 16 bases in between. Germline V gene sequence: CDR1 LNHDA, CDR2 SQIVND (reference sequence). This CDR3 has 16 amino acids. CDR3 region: CASSTRWIDSNYGYTF. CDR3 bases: TGTGCCAGTAGTACGAGATGGATCGACAGTAACTATGGCTACACCTTC.

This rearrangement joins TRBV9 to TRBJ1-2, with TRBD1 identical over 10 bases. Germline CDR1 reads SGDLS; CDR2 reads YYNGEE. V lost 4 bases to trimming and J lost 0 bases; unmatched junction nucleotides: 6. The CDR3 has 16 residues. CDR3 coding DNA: TGTGCCAGCAGCCCACTAGGACAGGGGGCTAACTATGGCTACACCTTC. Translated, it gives CASSPLGQGANYGYTF.

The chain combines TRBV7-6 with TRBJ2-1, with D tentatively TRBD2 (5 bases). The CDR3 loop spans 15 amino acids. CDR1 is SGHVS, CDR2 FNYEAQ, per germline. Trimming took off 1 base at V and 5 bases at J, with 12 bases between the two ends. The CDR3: CASSLVVTIDNEQFF. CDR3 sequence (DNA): TGTGCCAGCAGCTTAGTAGTGACTATCGACAATGAGCAGTTCTTC.

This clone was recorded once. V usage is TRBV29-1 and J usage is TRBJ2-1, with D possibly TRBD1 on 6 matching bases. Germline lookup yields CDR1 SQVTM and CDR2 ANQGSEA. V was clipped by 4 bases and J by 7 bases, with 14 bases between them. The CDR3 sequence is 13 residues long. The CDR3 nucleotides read TGCAGCGTTGTGAACAGGGTCGGTAATGAGCAGTTCTTC. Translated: CSVVNRVGNEQFF.

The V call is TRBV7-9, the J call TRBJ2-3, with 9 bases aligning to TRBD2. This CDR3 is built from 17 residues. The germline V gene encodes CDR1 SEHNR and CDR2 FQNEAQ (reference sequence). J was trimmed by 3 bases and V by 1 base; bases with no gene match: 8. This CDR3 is CASSLEGGRAGTDTQYF. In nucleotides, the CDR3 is TGTGCCAGCAGCTTAGAAGGCGGGAGGGCCGGGACAGATACGCAGTATTTT.

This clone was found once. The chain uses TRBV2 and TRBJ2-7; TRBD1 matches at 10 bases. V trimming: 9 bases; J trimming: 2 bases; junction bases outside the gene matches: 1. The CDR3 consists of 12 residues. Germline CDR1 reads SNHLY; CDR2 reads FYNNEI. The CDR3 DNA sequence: TGTGCCAGAGGACAGGGGGCCTACGAGCAGTACTTC. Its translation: CARGQGAYEQYF.

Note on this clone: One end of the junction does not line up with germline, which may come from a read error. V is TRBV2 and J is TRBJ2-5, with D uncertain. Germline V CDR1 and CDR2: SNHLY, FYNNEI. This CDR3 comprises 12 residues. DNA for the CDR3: TGTGCCAGCAGTGAATCGGCCACGGAGCAGAACTTC. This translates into CASSESATEQNF.

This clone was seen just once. The CDR3 DNA is TGCGCCAGCAGCCAAGGGCGAGGGGGGTCTAATGAAAAACTGTTTTTT. It yields the protein CASSQGRGGSNEKLFF. V and J are TRBV4-3 and TRBJ1-4; a weak D match, TRBD1 (6 bases). The length of the CDR3 is 16 residues. The V and J ends lost 1 base and 3 bases respectively, with 12 bases between them. Germline CDR1 is LGHNA and CDR2 is YSLEER.

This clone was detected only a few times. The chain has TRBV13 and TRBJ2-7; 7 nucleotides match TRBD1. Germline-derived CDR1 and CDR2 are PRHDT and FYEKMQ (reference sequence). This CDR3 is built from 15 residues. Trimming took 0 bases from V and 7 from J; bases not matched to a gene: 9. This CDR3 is CASSLGPRTGEEQYF. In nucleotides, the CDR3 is TGTGCCAGCAGCTTAGGCCCCCGGACAGGAGAAGAGCAGTACTTC.

The CDR3 coding sequence is TGTGCCAGCAGCCGGCGGACTAGCGACTACGAGCAGTACTTC. As protein: CASSRRTSDYEQYF. The chain carries TRBV7-9 and TRBJ2-5; 9 bases agree with TRBD2. The assigned J gene may be wrong: the sequence end matches TRBJ2-7 better. Germline-derived CDR1 and CDR2 are SEHNR and FQNEAQ (reference sequence). This CDR3 is 14 amino acids long.

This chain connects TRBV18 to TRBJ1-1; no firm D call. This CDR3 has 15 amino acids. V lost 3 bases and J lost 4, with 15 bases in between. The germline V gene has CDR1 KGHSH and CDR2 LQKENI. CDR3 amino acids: CASSPGGRELTEAFF. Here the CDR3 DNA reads TGTGCCAGCTCACCGGGAGGGCGGGAACTCACTGAAGCTTTCTTT.

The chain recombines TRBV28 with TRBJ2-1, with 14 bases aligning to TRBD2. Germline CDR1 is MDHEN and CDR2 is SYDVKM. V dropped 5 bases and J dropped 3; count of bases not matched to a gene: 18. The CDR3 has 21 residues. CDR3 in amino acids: CASSQIETGTSGSWLYNEQFF. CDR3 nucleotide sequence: TGTGCCAGCAGTCAAATCGAGACCGGGACTAGCGGGAGCTGGCTCTACAATGAGCAGTTCTTC.

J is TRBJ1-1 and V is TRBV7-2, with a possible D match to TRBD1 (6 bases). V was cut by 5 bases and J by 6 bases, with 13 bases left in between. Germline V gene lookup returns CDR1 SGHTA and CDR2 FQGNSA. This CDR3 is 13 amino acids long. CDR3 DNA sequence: TGTGCCAGCAGCACCACGACAGGTGCTGAAGCTTTCTTT. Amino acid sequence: CASSTTTGAEAFF.

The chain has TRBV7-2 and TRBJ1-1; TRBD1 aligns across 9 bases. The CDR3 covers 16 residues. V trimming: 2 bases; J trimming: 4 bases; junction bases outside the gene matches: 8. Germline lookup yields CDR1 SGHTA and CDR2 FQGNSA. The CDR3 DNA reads TGTGCCAGCAGCTTATTGACAGGGGGAAGTCTCACTGAAGCTTTCTTT. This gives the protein CASSLLTGGSLTEAFF.

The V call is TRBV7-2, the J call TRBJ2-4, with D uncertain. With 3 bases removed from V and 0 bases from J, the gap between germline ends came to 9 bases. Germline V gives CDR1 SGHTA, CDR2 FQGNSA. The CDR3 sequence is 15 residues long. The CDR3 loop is CASSLNGLAKNIQYF. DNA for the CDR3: TGTGCCAGCAGCTTGAATGGATTAGCCAAAAACATTCAGTACTTC.

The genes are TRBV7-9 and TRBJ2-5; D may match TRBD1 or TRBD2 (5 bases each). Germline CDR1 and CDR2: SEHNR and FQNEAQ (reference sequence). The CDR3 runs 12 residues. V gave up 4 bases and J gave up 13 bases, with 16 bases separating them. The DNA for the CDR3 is TGTGCCAGCAGCTCAGGGAGTGGCGTCAGGTACTTC. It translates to CASSSGSGVRYF.

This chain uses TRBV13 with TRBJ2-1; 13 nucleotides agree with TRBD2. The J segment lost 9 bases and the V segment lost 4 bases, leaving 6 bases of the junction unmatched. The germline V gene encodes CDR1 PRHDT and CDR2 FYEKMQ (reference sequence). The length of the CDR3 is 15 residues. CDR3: CASSSPGLAGFEQFF. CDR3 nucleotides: TGTGCCAGCAGCTCGCCGGGACTAGCGGGATTTGAGCAGTTCTTC.

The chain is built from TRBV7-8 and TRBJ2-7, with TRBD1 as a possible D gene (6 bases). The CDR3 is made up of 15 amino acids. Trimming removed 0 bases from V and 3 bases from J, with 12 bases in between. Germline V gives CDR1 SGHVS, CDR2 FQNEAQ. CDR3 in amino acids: CASSLALGHDYEQYF. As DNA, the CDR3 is TGTGCCAGCAGCTTAGCGCTGGGACACGACTACGAGCAGTACTTC. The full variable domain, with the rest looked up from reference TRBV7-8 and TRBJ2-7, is GAGVSQSPRYKVAKRGQDVALRCDPISGHVSLFWYQQALGQGPEFLTYFQNEAQLDKSGLPSDRFFAERPEGSVSTLKIQRTQQEDSAVYLCASSLALGHDYEQYFGPGTRLTVT.

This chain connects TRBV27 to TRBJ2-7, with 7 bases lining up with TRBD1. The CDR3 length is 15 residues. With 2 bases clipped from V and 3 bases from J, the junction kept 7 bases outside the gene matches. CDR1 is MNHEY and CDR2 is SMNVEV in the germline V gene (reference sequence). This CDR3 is CASSLGSGTVYEQYF. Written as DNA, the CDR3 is TGTGCCAGCAGTTTAGGTTCCGGGACAGTCTACGAGCAGTACTTC.

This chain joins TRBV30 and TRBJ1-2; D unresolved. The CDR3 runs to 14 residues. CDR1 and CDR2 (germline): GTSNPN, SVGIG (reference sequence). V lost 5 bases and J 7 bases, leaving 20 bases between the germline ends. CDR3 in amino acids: CAWASEAGAGGYTF. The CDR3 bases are TGTGCCTGGGCTTCCGAGGCGGGCGCGGGTGGCTACACCTTC.

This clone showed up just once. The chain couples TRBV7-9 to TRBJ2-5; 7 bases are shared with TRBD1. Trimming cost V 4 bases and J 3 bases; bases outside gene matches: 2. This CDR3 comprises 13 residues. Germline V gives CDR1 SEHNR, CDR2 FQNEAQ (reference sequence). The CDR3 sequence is CASSSGTEETQYF. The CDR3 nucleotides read TGTGCCAGCAGCTCTGGGACAGAAGAGACCCAGTACTTC.